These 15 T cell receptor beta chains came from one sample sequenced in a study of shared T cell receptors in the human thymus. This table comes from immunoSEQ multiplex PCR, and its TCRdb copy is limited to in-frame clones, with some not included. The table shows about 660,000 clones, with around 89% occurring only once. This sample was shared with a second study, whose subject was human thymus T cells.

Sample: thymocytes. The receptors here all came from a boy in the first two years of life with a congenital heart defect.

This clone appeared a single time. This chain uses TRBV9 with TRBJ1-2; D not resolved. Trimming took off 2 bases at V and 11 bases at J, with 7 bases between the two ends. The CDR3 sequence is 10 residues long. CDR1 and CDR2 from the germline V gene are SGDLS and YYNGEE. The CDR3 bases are TGTGCCAGCAGCGTCTACGATTACACCTTC. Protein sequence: CASSVYDYTF.

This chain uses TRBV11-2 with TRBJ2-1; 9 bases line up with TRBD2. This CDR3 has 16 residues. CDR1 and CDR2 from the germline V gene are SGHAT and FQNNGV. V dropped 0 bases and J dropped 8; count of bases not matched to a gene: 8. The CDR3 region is CASSLEGTSSRDEQFF. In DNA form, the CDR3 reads TGTGCCAGCAGCTTAGAGGGGACTAGCAGTAGGGATGAGCAGTTCTTC.

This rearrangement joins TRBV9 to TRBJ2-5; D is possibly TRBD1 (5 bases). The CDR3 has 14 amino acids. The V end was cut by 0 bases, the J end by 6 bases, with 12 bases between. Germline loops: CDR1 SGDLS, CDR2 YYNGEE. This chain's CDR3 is CASSVEGDPKTQYF. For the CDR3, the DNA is TGTGCCAGCAGCGTAGAAGGGGATCCTAAGACCCAGTACTTC.

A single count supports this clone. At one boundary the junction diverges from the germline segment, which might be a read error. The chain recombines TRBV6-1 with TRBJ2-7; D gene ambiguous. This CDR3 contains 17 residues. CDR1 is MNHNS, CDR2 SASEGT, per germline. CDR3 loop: CASSETHRSRWVPTLCF. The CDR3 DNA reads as TGTGCCAGCAGTGAAACCCATAGATCGCGGTGGGTCCCAACCCTCTGCTTC.

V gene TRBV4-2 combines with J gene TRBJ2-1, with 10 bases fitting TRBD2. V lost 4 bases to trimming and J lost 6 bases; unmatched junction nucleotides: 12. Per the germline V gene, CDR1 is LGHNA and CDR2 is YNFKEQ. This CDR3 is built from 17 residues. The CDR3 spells CASSPRGPSGSVNEQFF. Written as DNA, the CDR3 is TGTGCCAGCAGCCCCCGGGGGCCTAGCGGGAGTGTCAATGAGCAGTTCTTC.

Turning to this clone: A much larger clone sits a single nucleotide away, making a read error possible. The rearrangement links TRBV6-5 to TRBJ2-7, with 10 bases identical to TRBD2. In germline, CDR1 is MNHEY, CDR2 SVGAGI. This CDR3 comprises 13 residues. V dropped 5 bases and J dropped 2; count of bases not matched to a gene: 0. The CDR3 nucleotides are TGTGCCAGCAGTAGCGGGAGGGCCTACGAGCAGTACTTC. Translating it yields CASSSGRAYEQYF.

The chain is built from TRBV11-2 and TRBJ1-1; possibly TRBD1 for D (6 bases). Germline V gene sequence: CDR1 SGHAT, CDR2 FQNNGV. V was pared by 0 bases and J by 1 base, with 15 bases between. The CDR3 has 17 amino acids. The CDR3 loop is CASSLEAPEGENTEAFF. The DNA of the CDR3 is TGTGCCAGCAGCTTAGAGGCCCCTGAGGGGGAGAACACTGAAGCTTTCTTT.

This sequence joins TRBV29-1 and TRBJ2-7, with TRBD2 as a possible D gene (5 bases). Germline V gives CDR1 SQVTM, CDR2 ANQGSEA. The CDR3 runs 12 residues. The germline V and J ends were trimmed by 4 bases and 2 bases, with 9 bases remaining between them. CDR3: CSVGGPPYEQYF. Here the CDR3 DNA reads TGCAGCGTTGGCGGGCCTCCCTACGAGCAGTACTTC.

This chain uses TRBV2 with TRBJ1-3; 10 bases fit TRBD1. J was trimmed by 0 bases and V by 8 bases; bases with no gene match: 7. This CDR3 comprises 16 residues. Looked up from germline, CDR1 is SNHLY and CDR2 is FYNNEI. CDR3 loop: CASEGQGTFSGNTIYF. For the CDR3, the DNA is TGTGCCAGCGAGGGACAGGGGACCTTCTCTGGAAACACCATATATTTT.

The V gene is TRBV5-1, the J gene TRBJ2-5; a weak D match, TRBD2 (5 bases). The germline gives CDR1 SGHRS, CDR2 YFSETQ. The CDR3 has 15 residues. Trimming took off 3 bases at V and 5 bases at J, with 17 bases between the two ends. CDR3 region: CASSSSLTRGETQYF. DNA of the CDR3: TGCGCCAGCAGCTCGTCACTTACTAGAGGGGAGACCCAGTACTTC.

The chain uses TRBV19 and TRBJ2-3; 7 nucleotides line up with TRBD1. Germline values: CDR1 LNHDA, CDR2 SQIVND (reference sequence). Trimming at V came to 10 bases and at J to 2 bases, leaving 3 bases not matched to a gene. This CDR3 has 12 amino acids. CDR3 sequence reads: CATGTATDTQYF. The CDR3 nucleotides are TGTGCCACCGGGACAGCCACAGATACGCAGTATTTT.

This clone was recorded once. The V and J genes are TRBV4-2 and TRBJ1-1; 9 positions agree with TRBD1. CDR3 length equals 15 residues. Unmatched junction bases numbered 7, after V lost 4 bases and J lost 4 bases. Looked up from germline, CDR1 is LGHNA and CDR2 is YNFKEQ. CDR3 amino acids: CASSPIRTGATEAFF. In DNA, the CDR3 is TGTGCCAGCAGCCCTATTAGGACAGGGGCCACTGAAGCTTTCTTT.

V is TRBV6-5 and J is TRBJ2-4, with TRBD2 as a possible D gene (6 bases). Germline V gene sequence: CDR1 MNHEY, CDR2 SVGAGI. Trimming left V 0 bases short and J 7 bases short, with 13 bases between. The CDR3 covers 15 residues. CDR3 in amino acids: CASSYSGGEGNIQYF. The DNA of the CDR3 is TGTGCCAGCAGTTACTCGGGCGGGGAAGGGAACATTCAGTACTTC.

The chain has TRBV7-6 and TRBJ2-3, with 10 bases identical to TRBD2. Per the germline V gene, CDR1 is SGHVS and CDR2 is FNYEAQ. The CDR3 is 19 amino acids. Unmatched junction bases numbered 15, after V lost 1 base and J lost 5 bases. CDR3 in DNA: TGTGCCAGCAGCTTAGGTCCCCATGAACTAGCGGGATCGGGAGATACGCAGTATTTT. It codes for CASSLGPHELAGSGDTQYF.

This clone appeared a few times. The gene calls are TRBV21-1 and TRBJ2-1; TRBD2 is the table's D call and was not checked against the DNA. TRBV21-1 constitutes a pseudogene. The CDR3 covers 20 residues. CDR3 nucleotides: TGTGCCAGCAGCAATTCAGGGGGCTCCGGGACTAGCGGGAGCCACTTTGGGCAGTTCTTC. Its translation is CASSNSGGSGTSGSHFGQFF.